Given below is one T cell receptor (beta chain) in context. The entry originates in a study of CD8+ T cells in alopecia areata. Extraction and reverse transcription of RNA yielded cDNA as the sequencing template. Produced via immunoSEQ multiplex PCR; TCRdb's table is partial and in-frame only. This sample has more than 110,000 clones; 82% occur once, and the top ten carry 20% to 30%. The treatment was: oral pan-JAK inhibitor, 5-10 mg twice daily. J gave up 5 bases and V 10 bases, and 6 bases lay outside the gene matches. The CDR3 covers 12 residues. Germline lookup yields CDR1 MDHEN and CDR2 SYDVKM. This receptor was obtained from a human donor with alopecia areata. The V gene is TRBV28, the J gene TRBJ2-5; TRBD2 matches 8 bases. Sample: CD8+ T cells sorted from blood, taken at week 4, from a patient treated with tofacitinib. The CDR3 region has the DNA TGTGCCATTTCCGGGACTAGGGAGACCCAGTACTTC. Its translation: CAISGTRETQYF.